These 18 T cell receptor beta chains share one sample of origin, sequenced in a study of blood T cells in healthy people across ages. Together with a sample-barcoded 5' primer, a J-beta primer mix was included in a second PCR lasting roughly 6 to 12 cycles. TCRdb re-called the 5' RACE reads through MiXCR, storing one row per CDR3 protein. In the table there are 500,000 to 600,000 distinct CDR3 sequences, 27% of which are singletons. The sequencing input was blood. These receptors all come from a woman aged 70 to 79 in good health.

The chain employs TRBV20-1 and TRBJ1-1; 7 bases map to TRBD1. Unmatched junction bases numbered 13, after V lost 4 bases and J lost 8 bases. Germline CDR1 and CDR2: DFQATT and SNEGSKA (reference sequence). This CDR3 comprises 14 residues. This CDR3 is CSAISRGSYPEAFF. DNA for the CDR3: TGCAGTGCTATTTCCAGGGGGAGTTATCCGGAAGCTTTCTTT.

The genes are TRBV7-2 and TRBJ2-1, with 10 bases matching TRBD2. In germline, CDR1 is SGHTA, CDR2 FQGNSA. CDR3 length: 17 amino acids. Unmatched junction bases numbered 11, after V lost 5 bases and J lost 4 bases. The CDR3 DNA reads as TGTGCCAGCAGCCCCAGCGGGGGGGCCGTCTATTACAATGAGCAGTTCTTC. Protein: CASSPSGGAVYYNEQFF.

The table lists this clonotype with a few counts. J is TRBJ2-4 and V is TRBV29-1; TRBD2 matches 8 bases. The germline CDR1 and CDR2 sequences are SQVTM and ANQGSEA. The J segment lost 3 bases and the V segment lost 3 bases, leaving 4 bases of the junction unmatched. The CDR3 covers 14 residues. As DNA, the CDR3 is TGCAGCGTTGATGCGGGGGGTGTCAAAAACATTCAGTACTTC. Amino acid sequence: CSVDAGGVKNIQYF.

This sequence joins TRBV12-3 or TRBV12-4 and TRBJ1-4; 7 nucleotides match TRBD1. This CDR3 spans 15 amino acids. The V gene end was trimmed by 3 bases and the J gene end by 5 bases; junction bases not matched to a gene: 6. The CDR3 here is CASSFGQGVNEKLFF. CDR3 coding DNA: TGTGCCAGCAGTTTCGGCCAGGGGGTAAATGAAAAACTGTTTTTT.

The chain employs TRBV9 and TRBJ2-5; TRBD1 is a possible D gene (5 bases). Trimming took off 0 bases at V and 2 bases at J, with 8 bases between the two ends. The CDR3 loop spans 14 amino acids. Germline CDR1 SGDLS, CDR2 YYNGEE. The CDR3 sequence: CASSVEAGQETQYF. CDR3 nucleotides: TGTGCCAGCAGCGTAGAGGCAGGGCAAGAGACCCAGTACTTC.

This clonotype was seen more than once but under ten times. The chain uses TRBV15 and TRBJ2-3; maybe TRBD2 (6 bases). The length of the CDR3 is 16 residues. In germline, CDR1 is LNHNV, CDR2 YYDKDF (reference sequence). Trimming took off 0 bases at V and 3 bases at J, with 13 bases between the two ends. CDR3 residues: CATSREIGRGTDTQYF. CDR3 coding DNA: TGTGCCACCAGCAGAGAGATTGGACGGGGGACAGATACGCAGTATTTT.

The J gene is TRBJ2-5, the V gene TRBV12-3 or TRBV12-4; 7 bases map to TRBD2. The CDR3 length is 15 residues. With V trimmed by 5 bases and J by 5 bases, 11 bases remained unmatched. CDR3 DNA sequence: TGTGCCAGCAGTCCCGGCGGACTAGGATGGGAGACCCAGTACTTC. It yields the protein CASSPGGLGWETQYF.

This clonotype has only a few counts. This chain links TRBV20-1 with TRBJ1-1; 9 nucleotides line up with TRBD1. With V trimmed by 2 bases and J by 6 bases, 7 bases remained unmatched. The CDR3 has 14 amino acids. The germline V gene encodes CDR1 DFQATT and CDR2 SNEGSKA (reference sequence). The CDR3 coding sequence is TGCAGTGCTAGAACCCCGGACAGGGGCCCTGAAGCTTTCTTT. Encoded protein: CSARTPDRGPEAFF.

This clonotype turned up a few times. J is TRBJ1-2 and V is TRBV20-1, with 9 positions matching TRBD1. Germline CDR1 is DFQATT and CDR2 is SNEGSKA (reference sequence). Trimming cost V 5 bases and J 4 bases; bases outside gene matches: 17. The CDR3 is made up of 17 amino acids. CDR3 in DNA: TGCAGTGCTGGACCGGGACAGGGTGATGCATTGGGCTATGGCTACACCTTC. It codes for CSAGPGQGDALGYGYTF.

The V call is TRBV20-1, the J call TRBJ2-5; maybe TRBD2 (5 bases). The V gene's germline CDR1 is DFQATT and CDR2 SNEGSKA (reference sequence). V was pared by 5 bases and J by 5 bases, with 15 bases between. The CDR3 contains 13 residues. DNA of the CDR3: TGCAGTGCTGGGCCTGTGGTAGCGGAGACCCAGTACTTC. Its translation is CSAGPVVAETQYF.

The chain carries TRBV5-1 and TRBJ2-5; 7 nucleotides agree with TRBD1. Trimming removed 4 bases from V and 2 bases from J; junction bases left unmatched: 11. The CDR3 covers 16 residues. The germline V gene encodes CDR1 SGHRS and CDR2 YFSETQ. CDR3 sequence: CASSPPTGTAQETQYF. The CDR3 DNA is TGCGCCAGCAGCCCACCCACTGGGACAGCTCAAGAGACCCAGTACTTC.

The sample holds a few counts of this clonotype. The chain employs TRBV5-1 and TRBJ2-5; D perhaps matches TRBD1 (5 bases). The CDR3 has 14 amino acids. The germline V gene encodes CDR1 SGHRS and CDR2 YFSETQ. Trimming took 1 base from V and 3 from J, leaving 10 bases between them. The CDR3 DNA reads TGCGCCAGCAGCTTGTTAGGGGCGGAAGAGACCCAGTACTTC. Translating gives CASSLLGAEETQYF.

The V call is TRBV9, the J call TRBJ1-2; D remains ambiguous. Germline CDR1 reads SGDLS; CDR2 reads YYNGEE. There are 13 residues in the CDR3. The DNA for the CDR3 is TGTACCGGCAGCGTAGAAATCTATGGAGGCTACACCTTC. Its protein product is CTGSVEIYGGYTF.

The gene calls are TRBV7-9 and TRBJ1-1, with a weak D call TRBD1 (5 bases). The V end was cut by 7 bases, the J end by 1 base, with 16 bases between. This CDR3 comprises 15 residues. Germline assignment: CDR1 SEHNR and CDR2 FQNEAQ (reference sequence). CDR3 bases: TGTGCCAGCATTCGCTCTGGGGGTCCGAACACTGAAGCTTTCTTT. It yields the protein CASIRSGGPNTEAFF.

This clonotype was counted between two and nine times. The chain joins TRBV7-9 to TRBJ2-5; possibly TRBD1 or TRBD2 for D (5 bases each). The CDR3 totals 14 residues. CDR1 and CDR2 from the germline V gene are SEHNR and FQNEAQ (reference sequence). Trimming removed 4 bases at V and 5 bases at J, with 14 bases between. CDR3 protein: CASSSMGVEETQYF. CDR3 coding DNA: TGTGCCAGCAGCTCTATGGGGGTTGAGGAGACCCAGTACTTC.

This clonotype was detected only once. One junction end does not reproduce the germline sequence, and a read error may be involved. The chain recombines TRBV6-5 with TRBJ1-4, with a weak D call TRBD1 (6 bases). The CDR3 runs to 14 residues. From germline, CDR1 is MNHEY and CDR2 SVGAGI. The CDR3 here is CASSYSGAFERLFF. CDR3 DNA sequence: TGTGCCAGCAGTTATTCAGGGGCATTTGAAAGACTGTTTTTT.

The gene calls are TRBV4-2 and TRBJ2-3, with TRBD2 identical over 9 bases. The CDR3 is made up of 15 amino acids. Germline CDR1 reads LGHNA; CDR2 reads YNFKEQ. With V trimmed by 1 base and J by 8 bases, 7 bases remained unmatched. The CDR3, as DNA: TGTGCCAGCAGCCAAGGACCTAGCGGGATGGGTACGCAGTATTTT. Translation: CASSQGPSGMGTQYF.

This clonotype has just one count. V gene TRBV20-1 combines with J gene TRBJ2-3; D gene uncertain. This CDR3 has 14 residues. Germline V CDR1 and CDR2: DFQATT, SNEGSKA (reference sequence). The ends were cut back, 1 base at V and 4 bases at J, with 12 bases in the middle. The CDR3: CSARGGGFSDTQYF. CDR3 DNA sequence: TGCAGTGCTAGAGGAGGTGGCTTTTCAGATACGCAGTATTTT.